This TCR beta chain appears in the sequencing data of a study of T cell repertoires in aging, cancer and after chemotherapy (dated by TCRdb to between 2017 and 2020). Describing the broader study: Six donor age groups were covered, ranging from 30 or younger up to 70 or older, and each group contained at least three individuals. In the hematological group, the paired samples taken before and after chemotherapy came from chronic lymphocytic leukemia patients given fludarabine- or bendamustine-based regimens. The study profiled peripheral blood TCR beta repertoires from healthy donors and cancer patients to examine immunoaging and T cell reconstitution after chemotherapy. In total, the full dataset held 10 million or so TCR reads. Alongside some 96 healthy donors serving as a reference group, the cohort included roughly 220 cancer patients, of whom roughly 91 had hematological cancers and some 130 had solid cancers. What the study reported, not specific to this receptor: Untreated patients with hematological or solid cancers showed significantly lower blood TCR diversity and higher clonality than age-matched healthy donors. Hematological cancer patients had lymphoid organ infiltration, which may itself impair thymic emigration or peripheral T cell expansion. In healthy donors, the decline in TCR diversity with age was mainly explained by loss of richness, whereas in cancer patients loss of evenness was also found to contribute. Median generation probability increased over the chemotherapy interval in both cancer cohorts, suggesting repertoire reconstitution through rebound thymic output. According to the authors, the repertoire data do not allow conclusions to be drawn about immunological memory after chemotherapy.

TCR beta rearrangements were amplified from genomic DNA extracted from peripheral blood rather than from sorted cells or RNA. This clonotype qualifies as large (0.1 to 1%). This receptor's antigen is unknown. Base qualities are missing; no much larger clone stands one base away. V is clipped by 6 bases and J by 6 bases, and the sequence between their germline boundaries is 20 bases long. CDR1 is given as MNHEY and CDR2 as SVGAGI, both from the germline V gene. The CDR3 runs 15 amino acids, cysteine and phenylalanine included. Only the CDR3 DNA stays, 45 bases, in frame from base 1. Rearranged TRB sequences spanning V, D and J segments were amplified in a multiplex touch-down PCR with a mixed TRB-A/B primer pool. Illumina adapters and sample indices were added to the amplicons in two consecutive PCR reactions performed with Phusion HS II polymerase. After gel purification with the NucleoSpin Gel and PCR Clean-up kit, the amplicons were checked using Qubit and an Agilent 2100 Bioanalyzer. Libraries were sequenced on an Illumina MiSeq using 600-cycle, single-indexed, paired-end runs. For the original study's pipeline: MiXCR versions 2.12 and 3.0.5 were used to process the TRB sequences. Each unique CDR3 nucleotide sequence counted as one clone, and only productive sequences with at least two reads were retained. Repertoire metrics included Shannon diversity, evenness, clonality (one minus evenness), and alpha-parameterized diversity profiles from alpha 0 to 5. The IGoR algorithm was used to calculate generation probabilities for clones in the paired samples taken before and after chemotherapy. TCRdb ran its own pipeline on the public reads, namely fastp trimming at Q25 and MiXCR clone calling, and kept in-frame beta chains. Under each unique CDR3 protein, matching rows form one entry showing the most common genes and DNA. None of the V and J calls come from the authors' own analysis; TCRdb made them. Present in this sample are about 3,300 distinct CDR3 sequences, about 20% of which were seen just once. Clones ranked in the top ten supply approximately 19% of the sample.

The sequencing sample was made of blood. The V and J segments used are TRBV6-5 and TRBJ2-5, with a weak D call of TRBD2 (5 bases match). This TCR was recovered from a human donor with a blood cancer. The bases are TGTGCCAGCAGCCGAAGCACATCCGACGGGAAGACCCAGTACTTC. This gives the protein CASSRSTSDGKTQYF.